These 4 T cell receptor beta chains share one sample of origin, sequenced in a study of T cell responses to AZD1222 COVID-19 vaccine (dated by TCRdb to about 2021). Libraries came from the immunoSEQ multiplex PCR assay. This immuneACCESS table, as held by TCRdb, lists in-frame sequences with V and J called but not all clones. Of the missing ones, under half trace to an unresolved V gene in checked studies; the others have no known cause. Recorded for this sample are 90,000 or so clones; approximately 89% of them occurred a single time. About 5.5% of the sample belongs to the ten largest clones. The sample's time point, from its label and the paper: about 28 days (+/-7) after the second vaccine dose. The sample was peripheral blood, taken 28 days after the second AZD1222 dose. These receptors all stem from an adult who received the AZD1222 COVID-19 vaccine.

This clone is a singleton in its sample. The V and J genes are TRBV4-3 and TRBJ2-2; D remains ambiguous. Trimming removed 1 base from V and 2 bases from J, with 8 bases in between. Germline CDR1 and CDR2: LGHNA and YSLEER. The CDR3 loop spans 15 amino acids. The CDR3 spells CASSQVADNTGELFF. CDR3 DNA sequence: TGCGCCAGCAGCCAAGTGGCAGACAACACCGGGGAGCTGTTTTTT.

The CDR3 region has the DNA TGTGCCAGTAGACCGACAGGGTCAGGCGAGACCCAGTACTTC. It translates to CASRPTGSGETQYF. V is TRBV19 and J is TRBJ2-5; TRBD1 agrees at 7 bases. Germline loops: CDR1 LNHDA, CDR2 SQIVND (reference sequence). The CDR3 has 14 amino acids. J was trimmed by 5 bases and V by 6 bases; bases with no gene match: 9.

This clone was detected only once. The chain uses TRBV7-8 and TRBJ2-3; D unresolved. The CDR3 runs 12 residues. V lost 1 base, J lost 3 bases, and 2 bases lay in between. Germline V lookup: CDR1 SGHVS, CDR2 FQNEAQ. CDR3: CASSLGTDTQYF. CDR3 coding DNA: TGTGCCAGCAGCTTAGGTACAGATACGCAGTATTTT.

In this sample, this clone turned up a few times. J is TRBJ1-5 and V is TRBV30; 7 bases align to TRBD1. The J segment lost 4 bases and the V segment lost 3 bases, leaving 3 bases of the junction unmatched. The CDR3 runs 13 residues. The germline V gene has CDR1 GTSNPN and CDR2 SVGIG (reference sequence). The CDR3 spells CAWSGTENQPQHF. CDR3 in DNA: TGTGCCTGGAGCGGGACAGAAAATCAGCCCCAGCATTTT.